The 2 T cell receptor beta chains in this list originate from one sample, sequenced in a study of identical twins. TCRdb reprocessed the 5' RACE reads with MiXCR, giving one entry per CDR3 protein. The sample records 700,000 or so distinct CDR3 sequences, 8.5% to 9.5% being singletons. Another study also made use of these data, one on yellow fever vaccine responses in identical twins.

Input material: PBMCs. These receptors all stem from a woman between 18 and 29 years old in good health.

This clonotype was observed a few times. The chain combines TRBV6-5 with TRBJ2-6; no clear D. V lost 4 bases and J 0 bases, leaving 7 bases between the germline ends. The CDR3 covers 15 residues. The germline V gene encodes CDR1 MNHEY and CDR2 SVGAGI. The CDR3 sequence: CASSLTLSGANVLTF. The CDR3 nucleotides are TGTGCCAGCAGTTTGACACTCTCTGGGGCCAACGTCCTGACTTTC.

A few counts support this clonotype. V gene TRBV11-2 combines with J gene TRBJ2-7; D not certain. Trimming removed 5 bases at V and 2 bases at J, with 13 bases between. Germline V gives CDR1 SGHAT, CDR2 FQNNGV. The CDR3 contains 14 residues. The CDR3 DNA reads TGTGCCAGCAGCCGTCCGGGCTCAACCTACGAGCAGTACTTC. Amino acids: CASSRPGSTYEQYF.